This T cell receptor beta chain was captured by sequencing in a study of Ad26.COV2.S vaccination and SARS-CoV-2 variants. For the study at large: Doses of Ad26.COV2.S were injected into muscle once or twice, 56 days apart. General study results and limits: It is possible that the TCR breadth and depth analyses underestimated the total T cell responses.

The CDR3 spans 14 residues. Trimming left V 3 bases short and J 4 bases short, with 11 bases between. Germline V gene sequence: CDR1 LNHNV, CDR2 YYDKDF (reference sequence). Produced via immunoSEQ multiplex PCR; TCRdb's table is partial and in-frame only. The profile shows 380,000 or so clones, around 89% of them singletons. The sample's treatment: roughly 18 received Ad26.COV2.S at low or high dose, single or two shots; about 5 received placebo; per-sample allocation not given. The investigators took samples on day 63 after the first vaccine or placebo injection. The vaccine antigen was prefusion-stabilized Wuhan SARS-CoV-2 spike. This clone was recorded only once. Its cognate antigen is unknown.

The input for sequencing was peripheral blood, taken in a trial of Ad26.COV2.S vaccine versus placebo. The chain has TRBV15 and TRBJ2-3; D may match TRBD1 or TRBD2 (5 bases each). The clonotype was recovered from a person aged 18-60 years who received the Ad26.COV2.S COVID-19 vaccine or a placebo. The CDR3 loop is CATSRAGAADTQYF. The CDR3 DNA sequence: TGTGCCACCAGCAGGGCCGGGGCTGCAGATACGCAGTATTTT. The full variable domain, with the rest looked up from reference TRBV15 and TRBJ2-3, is DAMVIQNPRYQVTQFGKPVTLSCSQTLNHNVMYWYQQKSSQAPKLLFHYYDKDFNNEADTPDNFQSRRPNTSFCFLDIRSPGLGDTAMYLCATSRAGAADTQYFGPGTRLTVL.